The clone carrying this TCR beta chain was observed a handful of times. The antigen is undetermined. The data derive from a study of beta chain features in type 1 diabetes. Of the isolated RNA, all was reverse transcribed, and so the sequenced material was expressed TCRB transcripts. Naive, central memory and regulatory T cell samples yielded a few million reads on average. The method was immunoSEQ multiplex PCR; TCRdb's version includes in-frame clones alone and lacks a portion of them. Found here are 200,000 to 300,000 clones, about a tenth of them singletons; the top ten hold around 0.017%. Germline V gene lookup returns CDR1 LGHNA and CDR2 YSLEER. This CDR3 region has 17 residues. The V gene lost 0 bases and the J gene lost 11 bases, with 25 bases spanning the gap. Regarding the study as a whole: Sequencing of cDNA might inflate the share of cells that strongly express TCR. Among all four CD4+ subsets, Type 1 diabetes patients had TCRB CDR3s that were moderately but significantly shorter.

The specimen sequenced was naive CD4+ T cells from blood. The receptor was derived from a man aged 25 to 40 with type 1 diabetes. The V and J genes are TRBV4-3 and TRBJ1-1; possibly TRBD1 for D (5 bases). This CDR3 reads CASSQELFFLGQGVAFF. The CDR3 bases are TGCGCCAGCAGCCAAGAATTATTTTTCCTGGGTCAGGGCGTCGCTTTCTTT.